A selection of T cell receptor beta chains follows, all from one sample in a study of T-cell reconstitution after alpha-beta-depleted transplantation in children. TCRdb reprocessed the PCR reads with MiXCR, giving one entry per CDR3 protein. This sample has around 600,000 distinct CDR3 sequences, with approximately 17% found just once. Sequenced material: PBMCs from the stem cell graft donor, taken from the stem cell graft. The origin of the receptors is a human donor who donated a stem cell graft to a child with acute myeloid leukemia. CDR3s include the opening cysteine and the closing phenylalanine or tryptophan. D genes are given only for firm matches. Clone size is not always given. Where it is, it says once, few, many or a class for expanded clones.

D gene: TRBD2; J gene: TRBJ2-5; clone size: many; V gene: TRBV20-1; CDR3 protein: CSARAIAGRGETQYF; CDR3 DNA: TGCAGTGCTAGAGCCATAGCGGGAAGGGGGGAGACCCAGTACTTC
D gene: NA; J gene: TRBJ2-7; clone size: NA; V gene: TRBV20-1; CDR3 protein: CSARRLLYGEQYF; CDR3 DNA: TGCAGTGCTAGACGGCTACTTTATGGCGAGCAGTACTTC
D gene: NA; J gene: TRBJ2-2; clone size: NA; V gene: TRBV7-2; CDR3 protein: CASSLAGGLHGELFF; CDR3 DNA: TGTGCCAGCAGCTTAGCGGGGGGGCTCCACGGGGAGCTGTTTTTT
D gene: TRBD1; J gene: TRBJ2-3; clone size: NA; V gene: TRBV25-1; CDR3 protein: CASRTTGDPTDTQYF; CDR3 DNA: TGTGCCAGCCGAACGACAGGGGACCCCACAGATACGCAGTATTTT
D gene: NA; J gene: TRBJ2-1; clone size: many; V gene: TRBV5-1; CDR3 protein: CASSPRGQYNEQFF; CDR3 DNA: TGCGCCAGCAGCCCTCGGGGTCAGTACAATGAGCAGTTCTTC
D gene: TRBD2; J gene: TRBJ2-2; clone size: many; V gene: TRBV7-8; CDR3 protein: CASSSWTSGGTGTGELFF; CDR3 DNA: TGTGCCAGCAGCTCTTGGACTAGCGGGGGGACGGGGACCGGGGAGCTGTTTTTT
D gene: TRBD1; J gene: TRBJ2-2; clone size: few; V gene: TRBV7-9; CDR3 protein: CASSRLRTGETGELFF; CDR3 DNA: TGTGCCAGCAGTCGCCTCCGGACAGGGGAGACCGGGGAGCTGTTTTTT
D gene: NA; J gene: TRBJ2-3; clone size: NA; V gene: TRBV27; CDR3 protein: CASRLGVTDTQYF; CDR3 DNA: TGTGCCAGCAGGTTGGGAGTTACAGATACGCAGTATTTT
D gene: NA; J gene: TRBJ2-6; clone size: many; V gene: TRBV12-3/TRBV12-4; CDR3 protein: CASRVSPSGANVLTF; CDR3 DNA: TGTGCCAGCAGGGTTAGTCCTTCTGGGGCCAACGTCCTGACTTTC
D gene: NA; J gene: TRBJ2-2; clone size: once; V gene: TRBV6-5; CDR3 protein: CASSNRVRAGELFF; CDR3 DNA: TGTGCCAGCAGTAACAGGGTAAGGGCCGGGGAGCTGTTTTTT
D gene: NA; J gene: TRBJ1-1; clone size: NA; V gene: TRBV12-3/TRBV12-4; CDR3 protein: CASSSRGRNTEAFF; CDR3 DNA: TGTGCCAGCAGTTCCAGGGGCAGGAACACTGAAGCTTTCTTT
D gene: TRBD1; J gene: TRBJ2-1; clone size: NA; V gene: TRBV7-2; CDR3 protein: CASSLIGQGHNDQFF; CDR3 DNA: TGTGCCAGCAGCTTAATCGGACAGGGACACAATGACCAGTTCTTC
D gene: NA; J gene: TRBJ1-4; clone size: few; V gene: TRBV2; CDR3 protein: CASGASHNEKLFF; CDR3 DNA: TGTGCCAGCGGCGCCAGCCACAATGAAAAACTGTTTTTT
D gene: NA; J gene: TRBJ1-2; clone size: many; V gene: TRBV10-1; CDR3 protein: CASSESRDGFSYGYTF; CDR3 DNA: TGCGCCAGCAGTGAGTCCCGAGACGGGTTTAGCTATGGCTACACCTTC
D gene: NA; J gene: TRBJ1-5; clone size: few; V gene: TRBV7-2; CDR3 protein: CASSLARVRGWPQHF; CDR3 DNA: TGTGCCAGCAGCTTAGCCCGGGTGCGAGGATGGCCCCAGCATTTT
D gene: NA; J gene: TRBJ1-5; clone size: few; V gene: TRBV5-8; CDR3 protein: CASTSGYSNQPQHF; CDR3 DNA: TGTGCCAGCACTAGCGGGTATAGCAATCAGCCCCAGCATTTT
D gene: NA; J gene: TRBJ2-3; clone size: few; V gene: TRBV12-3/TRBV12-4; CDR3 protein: CASSLYPRGTDTQYF; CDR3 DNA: TGTGCCAGCAGTTTATATCCACGCGGAACAGATACGCAGTATTTT
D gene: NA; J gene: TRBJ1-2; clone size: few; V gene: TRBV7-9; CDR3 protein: CASSLASRENYGYTF; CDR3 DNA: TGTGCCAGCAGCTTAGCGAGCCGGGAGAACTATGGCTACACCTTC
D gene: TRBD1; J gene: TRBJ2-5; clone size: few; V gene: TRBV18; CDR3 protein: CASSPGQSSSRTQYF; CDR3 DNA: TGTGCCAGCTCACCGGGACAGTCCAGTTCCCGGACCCAGTACTTC
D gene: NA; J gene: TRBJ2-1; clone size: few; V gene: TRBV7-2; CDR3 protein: CASSPWQVVNEQFF; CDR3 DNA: TGTGCCAGCAGCCCGTGGCAGGTTGTCAATGAGCAGTTCTTC
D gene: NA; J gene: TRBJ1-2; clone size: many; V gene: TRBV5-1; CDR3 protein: CASSFEGRNYGYTF; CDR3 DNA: TGCGCCAGCAGCTTTGAAGGCAGAAACTATGGCTACACCTTC
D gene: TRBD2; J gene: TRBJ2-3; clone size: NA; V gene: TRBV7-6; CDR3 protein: CASSHPPGTSVTDTQYF; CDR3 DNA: TGTGCCAGCAGCCACCCCCCCGGGACTAGCGTGACAGATACGCAGTATTTT
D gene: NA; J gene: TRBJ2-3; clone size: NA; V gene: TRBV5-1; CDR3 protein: CTSRLSTDTQYF; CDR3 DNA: TGCACCAGCCGACTAAGCACAGATACGCAGTATTTT
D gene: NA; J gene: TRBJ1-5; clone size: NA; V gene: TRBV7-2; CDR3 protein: CASSLVSDQPQHF; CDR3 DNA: TGTGCCAGCAGCTTAGTCTCCGATCAGCCCCAGCATTTT
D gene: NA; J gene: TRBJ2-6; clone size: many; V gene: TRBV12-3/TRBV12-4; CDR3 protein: CASSLGTSGANVLTF; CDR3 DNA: TGTGCCAGCAGTTTAGGGACCTCTGGGGCCAACGTCCTGACTTTC
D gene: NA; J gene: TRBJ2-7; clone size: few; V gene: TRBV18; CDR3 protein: CASSTKGYEQYF; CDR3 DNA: TGTGCCAGCTCAACTAAGGGTTACGAGCAGTACTTC
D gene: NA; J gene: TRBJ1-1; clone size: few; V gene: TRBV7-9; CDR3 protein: CASSFFGMNTEAFF; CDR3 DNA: TGTGCCAGCAGCTTCTTTGGTATGAACACTGAAGCTTTCTTT
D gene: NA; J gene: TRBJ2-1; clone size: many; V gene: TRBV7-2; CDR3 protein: CASSPGTTYNEQFF; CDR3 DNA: TGTGCCAGCAGCCCCGGGACGACCTACAATGAGCAGTTCTTC
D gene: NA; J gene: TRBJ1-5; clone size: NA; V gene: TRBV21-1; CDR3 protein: CASSPADTRISLYQPQHF; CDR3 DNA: TGTGCCAGCAGCCCTGCCGACACCCGTATCTCCCTATATCAGCCCCAGCATTTT
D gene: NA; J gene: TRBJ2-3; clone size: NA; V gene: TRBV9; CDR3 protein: CASSASDSRTDTQYF; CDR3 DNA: TGTGCCAGCAGCGCCTCGGACAGCCGCACAGATACGCAGTATTTT
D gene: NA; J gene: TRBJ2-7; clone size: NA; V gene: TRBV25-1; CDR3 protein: CASRAGFEQYF; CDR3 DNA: TGTGCCAGCCGGGCGGGATTCGAGCAGTACTTC
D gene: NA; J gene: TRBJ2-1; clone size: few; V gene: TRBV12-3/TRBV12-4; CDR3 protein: CASSLGTQPFF; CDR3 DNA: TGTGCCAGCAGTTTGGGGACCCAGCCGTTCTTC
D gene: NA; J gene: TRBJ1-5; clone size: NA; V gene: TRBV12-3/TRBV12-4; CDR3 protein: CASSPQGRGEQPQHF; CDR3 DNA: TGTGCCAGCAGCCCACAGGGACGGGGAGAGCAGCCCCAGCATTTT
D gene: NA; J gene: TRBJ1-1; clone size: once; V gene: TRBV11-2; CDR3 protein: CASSLAWGGTEAFF; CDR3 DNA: TGTGCCAGCAGCTTAGCTTGGGGTGGCACTGAAGCTTTCTTT
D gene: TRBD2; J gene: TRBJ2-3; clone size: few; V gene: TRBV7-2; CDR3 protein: CASVISGGAANTQYF; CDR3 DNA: TGTGCCAGCGTGATTAGCGGGGGGGCCGCGAATACGCAGTATTTT
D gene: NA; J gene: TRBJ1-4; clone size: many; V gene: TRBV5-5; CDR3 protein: CASSLDGSEKLFF; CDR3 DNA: TGTGCCAGCAGCTTGGACGGGTCTGAAAAACTGTTTTTT
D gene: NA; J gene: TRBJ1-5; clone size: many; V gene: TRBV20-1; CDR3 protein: CSALFVENQPQHF; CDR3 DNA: TGCAGTGCTTTGTTCGTGGAAAATCAGCCCCAGCATTTT
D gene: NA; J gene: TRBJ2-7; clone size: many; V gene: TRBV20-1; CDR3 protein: CSARLPQGSYEQYF; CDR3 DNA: TGCAGTGCTAGACTCCCTCAGGGCTCCTACGAGCAGTACTTC
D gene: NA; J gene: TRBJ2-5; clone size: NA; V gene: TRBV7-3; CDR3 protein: CASSSGALETKYF; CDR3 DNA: TGTGCCAGCAGCTCCGGGGCCTTGGAGACCAAGTACTTC
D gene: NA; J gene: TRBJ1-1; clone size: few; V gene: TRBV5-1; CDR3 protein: CASSQELNTEAFF; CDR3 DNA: TGCGCCAGCAGCCAAGAGTTGAACACTGAAGCTTTCTTT
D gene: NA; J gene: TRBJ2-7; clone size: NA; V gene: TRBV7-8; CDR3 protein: CASSSRRGLGEQYF; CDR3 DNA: TGTGCCAGCAGCTCCCGGAGGGGGCTGGGGGAGCAGTACTTC
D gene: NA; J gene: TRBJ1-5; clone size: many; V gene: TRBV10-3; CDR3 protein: CAISERDTNQPQHF; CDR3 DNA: TGTGCCATCAGTGAGCGGGACACTAATCAGCCCCAGCATTTT
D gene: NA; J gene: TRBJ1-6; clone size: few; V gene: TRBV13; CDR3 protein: CASLVGQKGGSPLHF; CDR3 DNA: TGTGCCAGCCTCGTAGGACAAAAAGGAGGTTCACCCCTCCACTTT
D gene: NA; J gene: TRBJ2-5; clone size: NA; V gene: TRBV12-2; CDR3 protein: CASRLGVPGGEETQYF; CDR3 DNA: TGTGCAAGTCGCTTAGGGGTCCCAGGGGGCGAAGAGACCCAGTACTTC
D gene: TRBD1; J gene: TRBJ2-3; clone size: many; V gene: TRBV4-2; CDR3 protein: CASPGPGQLPSASTDTQYF; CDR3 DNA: TGTGCCAGCCCGGGACCGGGACAGCTACCGTCCGCTAGCACAGATACGCAGTATTTT
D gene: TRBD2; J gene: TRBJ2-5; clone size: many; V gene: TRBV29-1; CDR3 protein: CSVEGTSGREAQYF; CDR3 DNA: TGCAGCGTTGAAGGGACTAGCGGAAGAGAAGCCCAGTACTTC
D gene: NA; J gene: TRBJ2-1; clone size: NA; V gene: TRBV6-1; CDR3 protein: CASKYGNFDNEQFF; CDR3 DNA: TGTGCCAGCAAATACGGGAACTTTGACAATGAGCAGTTCTTC
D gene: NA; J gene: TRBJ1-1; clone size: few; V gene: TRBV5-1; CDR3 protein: CASSLSDRPGTEAFF; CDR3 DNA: TGCGCCAGCAGCTTGAGCGACAGGCCTGGAACTGAAGCTTTCTTT
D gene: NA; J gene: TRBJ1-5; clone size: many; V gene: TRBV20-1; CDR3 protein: CSASVSQPQHF; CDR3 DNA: TGCAGTGCTAGCGTATCTCAGCCCCAGCATTTT
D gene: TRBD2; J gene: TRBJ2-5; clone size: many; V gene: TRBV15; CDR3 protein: CATQTSGGETQYF; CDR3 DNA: TGTGCCACTCAGACTAGCGGGGGAGAGACCCAGTACTTC
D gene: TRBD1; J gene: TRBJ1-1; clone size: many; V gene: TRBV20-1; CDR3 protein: CSARARTGGTEAFF; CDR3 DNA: TGCAGTGCTAGAGCCCGGACAGGGGGCACTGAAGCTTTCTTT
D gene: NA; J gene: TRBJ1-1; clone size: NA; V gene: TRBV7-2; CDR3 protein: CASSFHSMNTEAFF; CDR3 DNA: TGTGCCAGCAGCTTCCACAGCATGAACACTGAAGCTTTCTTT
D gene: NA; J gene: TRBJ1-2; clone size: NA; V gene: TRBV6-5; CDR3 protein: CASIPPLSYGYTF; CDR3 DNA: TGTGCCAGCATTCCTCCCTTGAGCTATGGCTACACCTTC
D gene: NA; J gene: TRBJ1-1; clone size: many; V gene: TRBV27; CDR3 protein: CASSSSFPTEAFF; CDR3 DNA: TGTGCCAGCTCGTCTTCCTTCCCCACTGAAGCTTTCTTT
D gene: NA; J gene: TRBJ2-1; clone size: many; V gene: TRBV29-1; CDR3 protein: CSVWGGNEQFF; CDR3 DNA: TGCAGCGTTTGGGGTGGCAATGAGCAGTTCTTC
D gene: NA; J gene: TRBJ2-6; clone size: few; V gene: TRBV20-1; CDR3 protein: CSAGSGAPSGANVLTF; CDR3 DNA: TGCAGTGCGGGGTCAGGGGCCCCCTCTGGGGCCAACGTCCTGACTTTC
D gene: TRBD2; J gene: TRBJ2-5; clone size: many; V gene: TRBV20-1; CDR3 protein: CSEASGYQETQYF; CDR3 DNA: TGCAGTGAGGCTAGCGGATACCAAGAGACCCAGTACTTC
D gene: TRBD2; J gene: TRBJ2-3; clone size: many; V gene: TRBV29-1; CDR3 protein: CSVEGGGDTQYF; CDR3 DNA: TGCAGCGTTGAGGGCGGGGGAGATACGCAGTATTTT